Presented here are 5 T cell receptor beta chains from one specimen sequenced in a study of CD8 T cells in ankylosing spondylitis (dated by TCRdb to 2016 to 2017). The protocol used for the library was 5' RACE. Data came from an Illumina HiSeq 2500. TCRdb handled the public reads itself, with Q25 trimming in fastp and clone calling in MiXCR, and kept productive beta chains. Entries that share a CDR3 protein sequence are merged under the most common genes and DNA. The sample table holds about 240,000 distinct CDR3 sequences, of which around 7.8% were seen once. The top ten clones comprise almost 7% of the sample. What was sequenced was blood, either unsorted or a sorted T cell fraction (not recorded which). Receptors originate from a male donor with ankylosing spondylitis or in good health (not recorded which).

V usage is TRBV6-5 and J usage is TRBJ1-6, with TRBD1 matching over 12 bases. The CDR3 is 17 residues long. After removal of 2 bases from V and 10 bases from J, the junction contained 9 bases not matched to a gene. Germline lookup yields CDR1 MNHEY and CDR2 SVGAGI. This CDR3 is CASSYPGTGGLWSPLHF. The CDR3 DNA is TGTGCCAGCAGTTACCCCGGGACAGGGGGCCTCTGGTCACCCCTCCACTTT.

This clonotype came up many times. The chain links TRBV15 to TRBJ1-2; D gene unclear. CDR1 is LNHNV, CDR2 YYDKDF, per germline (reference sequence). The CDR3 extends over 12 amino acids. Trimming took 4 bases from V and 2 from J, leaving 5 bases between them. The CDR3 DNA is TGTGCCACCAGCAAGGAAAACTATGGCTACACCTTC. Translation: CATSKENYGYTF.

This clonotype has ten or more counts. The chain is built from TRBV20-1 and TRBJ1-5; D unclear. Trimming pared 5 bases from V and 4 bases from J, leaving 21 bases between. The CDR3 loop spans 16 amino acids. Germline V lookup: CDR1 DFQATT, CDR2 SNEGSKA (reference sequence). CDR3 sequence reads: CSAARSTGIINQPQHF. CDR3 in DNA: TGCAGTGCTGCCCGATCTACCGGGATAATTAATCAGCCCCAGCATTTT.

This clonotype was counted a few times. At one boundary the junction diverges from the germline segment, which might be a read error. The V call is TRBV4-2, the J call TRBJ1-2; D unclear. This CDR3 is built from 13 residues. Per germline, CDR1 LGHNA and CDR2 YNFKEQ. CDR3 amino acids: CASSQEDGVGYPF. In DNA, the CDR3 is TGTGCCAGCAGCCAAGAGGATGGTGTCGGCTACCCCTTC.

This clonotype was found a few times. The V gene is TRBV12-3 or TRBV12-4, the J gene TRBJ2-5, with D maybe TRBD1 (6 bases). Trimming took 5 bases from V and 4 from J, leaving 14 bases between them. The CDR3 has 14 residues. The CDR3: CASSPGQLGETQYF. In DNA form, the CDR3 reads TGTGCCAGCAGTCCCGGACAGTTGGGAGAGACCCAGTACTTC.